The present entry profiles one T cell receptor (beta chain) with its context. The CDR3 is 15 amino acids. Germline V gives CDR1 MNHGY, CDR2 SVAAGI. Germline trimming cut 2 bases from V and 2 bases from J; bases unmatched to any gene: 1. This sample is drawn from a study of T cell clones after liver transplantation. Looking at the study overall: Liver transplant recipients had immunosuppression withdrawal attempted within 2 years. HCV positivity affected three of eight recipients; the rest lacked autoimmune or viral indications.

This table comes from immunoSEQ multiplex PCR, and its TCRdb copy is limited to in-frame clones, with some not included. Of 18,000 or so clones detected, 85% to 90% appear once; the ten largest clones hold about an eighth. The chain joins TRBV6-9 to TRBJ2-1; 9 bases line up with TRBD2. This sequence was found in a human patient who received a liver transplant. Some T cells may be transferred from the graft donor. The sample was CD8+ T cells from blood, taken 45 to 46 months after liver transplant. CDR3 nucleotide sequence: TGTGCCAGCAGTTATCGGACTAGCGCCTACAATGAGCAGTTCTTC. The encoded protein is CASSYRTSAYNEQFF.